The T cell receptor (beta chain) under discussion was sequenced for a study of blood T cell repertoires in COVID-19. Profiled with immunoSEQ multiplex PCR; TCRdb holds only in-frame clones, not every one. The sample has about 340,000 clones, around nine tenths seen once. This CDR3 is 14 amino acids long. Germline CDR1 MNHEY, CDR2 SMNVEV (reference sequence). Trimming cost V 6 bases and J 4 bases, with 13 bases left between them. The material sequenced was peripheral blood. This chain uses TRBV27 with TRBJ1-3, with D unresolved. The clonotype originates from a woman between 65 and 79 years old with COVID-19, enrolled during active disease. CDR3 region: CASSPGGGGNTIYF. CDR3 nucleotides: TGTGCCAGCAGCCCCGGCGGAGGGGGAAACACCATATATTTT.